A single sample is the source of the 29 T cell receptor beta chains below, sequenced in a study of blood T cell repertoires in COVID-19. Clones were sequenced by immunoSEQ multiplex PCR, and TCRdb holds only the in-frame ones, with some missing. Of 100,000 or so clones detected, roughly 78% appear once; the ten largest clones hold 14%. Sequenced material: peripheral blood. These receptor sequences come from an elderly woman with acute or convalescent COVID-19.

This chain joins TRBV9 and TRBJ1-4, with D tentatively TRBD1 (5 bases). The V and J ends lost 0 bases and 7 bases respectively, with 13 bases between them. CDR1 SGDLS and CDR2 YYNGEE come from the germline V gene. The CDR3 has 15 amino acids. As DNA, the CDR3 is TGTGCCAGCAGCGTAGCGGAGGGGCGAGGTGAAAAACTGTTTTTT. Translating it yields CASSVAEGRGEKLFF.

The V call is TRBV7-2, the J call TRBJ2-3, with TRBD2 identical over 9 bases. The CDR3 has 16 residues. Germline V gene lookup returns CDR1 SGHTA and CDR2 FQGNSA. Trimming cost V 3 bases and J 0 bases; bases outside gene matches: 4. In nucleotides, the CDR3 is TGTGCCAGCAGCTTCGGTGCGGGGGGGAGCACAGATACGCAGTATTTT. This codes for CASSFGAGGSTDTQYF.

Here the CDR3 reads CASSRQGDQPQHF. CDR3 in DNA: TGTGCCAGTAGCCGACAGGGAGATCAGCCCCAGCATTTT. J is TRBJ1-5 and V is TRBV19; 7 nucleotides match TRBD1. Germline V lookup: CDR1 LNHDA, CDR2 SQIVND (reference sequence). The CDR3 has 13 amino acids. After removal of 6 bases from V and 5 bases from J, the junction contained 4 bases not matched to a gene.

The chain uses TRBV7-2 and TRBJ2-3; possibly TRBD2 for D (5 bases). The V gene lost 8 bases and the J gene lost 14 bases, with 20 bases spanning the gap. Per the germline V gene, CDR1 is SGHTA and CDR2 is FQGNSA. This CDR3 has 12 residues. The CDR3: CASGSGFHGAYF. The CDR3 coding sequence is TGTGCCAGCGGCTCGGGGTTTCACGGTGCGTATTTT.

The chain uses TRBV6-5 and TRBJ1-5; 10 bases align to TRBD1. There are 13 residues in the CDR3. The germline V gene encodes CDR1 MNHEY and CDR2 SVGAGI. V was clipped by 5 bases and J by 10 bases; unmatched bases: 5. CDR3 region: CASSKGQGNPQHF. CDR3 nucleotides: TGTGCCAGCAGTAAGGGACAGGGGAATCCCCAGCATTTT.

The J gene is TRBJ1-1, the V gene TRBV29-1; unclear D gene. The V gene lost 6 bases and the J gene lost 3 bases, with 20 bases spanning the gap. CDR3 length: 15 amino acids. The germline V gene encodes CDR1 SQVTM and CDR2 ANQGSEA. As DNA, the CDR3 is TGCAGCGTAGCTTTATGGGCTGACGGGGACACTGAAGCTTTCTTT. Translation: CSVALWADGDTEAFF.

This chain joins TRBV18 and TRBJ1-2; 9 nucleotides agree with TRBD1. This CDR3 contains 15 residues. V gave up 2 bases and J gave up 3 bases; unmatched junction bases: 4. The V gene's germline CDR1 is KGHSH and CDR2 LQKENI. The CDR3 region has the DNA TGTGCCAGCTCACCAACTACAGGGGGCGACTATGGCTACACCTTC. Translating gives CASSPTTGGDYGYTF.

V usage is TRBV27 and J usage is TRBJ1-2; TRBD1 matches 10 bases. CDR3 length: 14 residues. The V gene's germline CDR1 is MNHEY and CDR2 SMNVEV (reference sequence). V shed 6 bases, J shed 5 bases, and the junction held 6 bases outside the gene matches. The CDR3 sequence: CASRPGTGDYGYTF. The DNA of the CDR3 is TGTGCCAGCAGGCCCGGGACAGGGGATTATGGCTACACCTTC.

The chain couples TRBV6-2 or TRBV6-3 to TRBJ2-1; D gene unclear. Trimming left V 5 bases short and J 2 bases short, with 13 bases between. CDR1 and CDR2 (germline): MNHEY, SVGEGT. The CDR3 totals 15 residues. The CDR3 region is CASSDINVPYNEQFF. DNA of the CDR3: TGTGCCAGCAGTGACATCAATGTCCCCTACAATGAGCAGTTCTTC.

This clone was counted a single time. The chain employs TRBV7-8 and TRBJ1-3; 7 bases map to TRBD1. Trimming cost V 5 bases and J 2 bases; bases outside gene matches: 9. This CDR3 has 16 amino acids. Germline V gene lookup returns CDR1 SGHVS and CDR2 FQNEAQ. The CDR3 region is CASSPRQGTTGNTIYF. The CDR3 nucleotides read TGTGCCAGCAGCCCACGACAGGGAACAACTGGAAACACCATATATTTT.

This chain links TRBV5-1 with TRBJ2-3; 7 nucleotides align to TRBD2. The CDR3 is made up of 15 amino acids. Germline loops: CDR1 SGHRS, CDR2 YFSETQ. J lost 4 bases, V lost 4 bases, and 9 bases had no gene match. The CDR3 DNA is TGCGCCAGCAGCCCCCCATTAAGCGGGGCAGATACGCAGTATTTT. Translated, it gives CASSPPLSGADTQYF.

V and J are TRBV6-2 or TRBV6-3 and TRBJ2-7; a weak D match, TRBD2 (5 bases). CDR3 length: 16 residues. Trimming removed 0 bases at V and 6 bases at J, with 18 bases between. Germline CDR1 is MNHEY and CDR2 is SVGEGT. The CDR3 protein is CASSYSSSRPGIEQYF. CDR3 DNA: TGTGCCAGCAGTTACTCGAGTTCCAGGCCCGGGATCGAGCAGTACTTC.

This chain links TRBV10-3 with TRBJ2-3; tentative D call: TRBD2 (5 bases). The CDR3 is made up of 14 amino acids. Germline CDR1 reads ENHRY; CDR2 reads SYGVKD. Trimming took 6 bases from V and 0 from J, leaving 10 bases between them. CDR3 sequence: CAISHGLSTDTQYF. For the CDR3, the DNA is TGTGCCATCAGCCACGGACTGAGCACAGATACGCAGTATTTT.

This clone has more than one count but fewer than ten. This chain links TRBV10-3 with TRBJ2-7, with 10 bases lining up with TRBD1. This CDR3 spans 15 amino acids. The V and J ends lost 3 bases and 4 bases, in that order; junction bases with no gene match: 6. Germline CDR1 is ENHRY and CDR2 is SYGVKD. CDR3 amino acids: CAISDPGQGKYEQYF. DNA for the CDR3: TGTGCCATCAGTGACCCGGGACAGGGGAAGTACGAGCAGTACTTC.

The V and J genes are TRBV6-1 and TRBJ1-4; 7 nucleotides align to TRBD1. The CDR3 extends over 20 amino acids. The J segment lost 0 bases and the V segment lost 4 bases, leaving 17 bases of the junction unmatched. Germline CDR1 MNHNS, CDR2 SASEGT. This CDR3 is CASSGQSPYRGATTNEKLFF. CDR3 nucleotides: TGTGCCAGCAGTGGGCAGTCCCCATACAGGGGCGCAACAACTAATGAAAAACTGTTTTTT.

The V and J genes are TRBV30 and TRBJ1-1; possible D gene TRBD1, 5 bases. Trimming stripped 0 bases from V and 4 bases from J, with 9 bases between. The CDR3 covers 13 residues. Germline values: CDR1 GTSNPN, CDR2 SVGIG (reference sequence). The CDR3 is CAWSVTGGTEAFF. The CDR3 DNA is TGTGCCTGGAGTGTAACCGGGGGCACTGAAGCTTTCTTT.

The CDR3 is CASSLGRAGVNSPLHF. The CDR3 DNA reads TGTGCCAGCAGCTTAGGTCGCGCAGGGGTGAATTCACCCCTCCACTTT. The chain recombines TRBV7-6 with TRBJ1-6; D possibly corresponds to TRBD1 (6 bases). The CDR3 loop spans 16 amino acids. Germline V lookup: CDR1 SGHVS, CDR2 FNYEAQ. V lost 1 base, J lost 7 bases, and 14 bases lay in between.

The rearrangement links TRBV24-1 to TRBJ2-5, with TRBD2 identical over 8 bases. Germline CDR1 reads KGHDR; CDR2 reads SFDVKD. The CDR3 is made up of 15 amino acids. V lost 4 bases, J lost 4 bases, and 7 bases stayed unmatched. Here the CDR3 DNA reads TGTGCCACCAGTGACCCCGGGGGGGCCGGAGAGACCCAGTACTTC. This encodes CATSDPGGAGETQYF.

This clone was recorded a few times. The chain employs TRBV19 and TRBJ2-5; no clear D. The length of the CDR3 is 14 residues. The V gene lost 2 bases and the J gene lost 9 bases, with 16 bases spanning the gap. Germline lookup yields CDR1 LNHDA and CDR2 SQIVND (reference sequence). As DNA, the CDR3 is TGTGCCAGTAGTATACAGGCCTCCGGCCGGTCCCAGTACTTC. It specifies CASSIQASGRSQYF.

V and J are TRBV21-1 and TRBJ1-3; TRBD1 reflects the table's D call only, with no check against the DNA. TRBV21-1 is given as a pseudogene. The CDR3 is made up of 17 amino acids. CDR3 nucleotide sequence: TGTGCCAGCATCAAAGGCCAGATTAAGGGGCACTGGGGCACCATATATTTT. This codes for CASIKGQIKGHWGTIYF.

CDR3 sequence: CASQSPTRNQPQHF. CDR3 coding DNA: TGTGCCAGCCAGTCTCCCACACGCAATCAGCCCCAGCATTTT. This rearrangement joins TRBV7-2 to TRBJ1-5; D is unresolved. Germline V CDR1 and CDR2: SGHTA, FQGNSA. This CDR3 is 14 amino acids long. The ends were cut back, 8 bases at V and 2 bases at J, with 13 bases in the middle.

In this sample, this clone is medium-sized (0.01 to 0.1%). The chain joins TRBV2 to TRBJ1-1, with a possible D match to TRBD1 (6 bases). This CDR3 region has 12 residues. The germline V and J ends were trimmed by 3 bases and 8 bases, with 10 bases remaining between them. CDR1 SNHLY and CDR2 FYNNEI come from the germline V gene. The CDR3 protein is CASSEGTIEAFF. The CDR3 DNA sequence: TGTGCCAGCAGTGAGGGGACAATCGAAGCTTTCTTT. Combining the CDR3 with reference TRBV2 and TRBJ1-1 gives the whole variable domain EPEVTQTPSHQVTQMGQEVILRCVPISNHLYFYWYRQILGQKVEFLVSFYNNEISEKSEIFDDQFSVERPDGSNFTLKIRSTKLEDSAMYFCASSEGTIEAFFGQGTRLTVV.

V and J are TRBV19 and TRBJ1-2, with no clear D. Germline V CDR1 and CDR2: LNHDA, SQIVND (reference sequence). V lost 6 bases to trimming and J lost 4 bases, with 12 bases between them. There are 13 residues in the CDR3. CDR3 nucleotide sequence: TGTGCCAGTAGACCCGACATCCGCTATGGCTACACCTTC. As protein: CASRPDIRYGYTF.

The chain carries TRBV7-9 and TRBJ2-1; 7 bases match TRBD1. Per the germline V gene, CDR1 is SEHNR and CDR2 is FQNEAQ (reference sequence). The V and J ends lost 7 bases and 4 bases, in that order; junction bases with no gene match: 7. The CDR3 consists of 14 residues. The CDR3 reads CASTRDRLYNEQFF. Written as DNA, the CDR3 is TGTGCCAGCACCCGGGACAGACTTTACAATGAGCAGTTCTTC.

The chain joins TRBV7-2 to TRBJ1-2; D gene unclear. Germline loops: CDR1 SGHTA, CDR2 FQGNSA. V gave up 7 bases and J gave up 10 bases, with 22 bases separating them. There are 14 residues in the CDR3. CDR3 region: CASTQFGEQRHYTF. The CDR3 coding sequence is TGTGCCAGCACCCAGTTCGGTGAACAACGACACTACACCTTC.

This chain uses TRBV7-2 with TRBJ2-6; a possible D gene is TRBD1 (6 bases). This CDR3 has 18 residues. Trimming pared 5 bases from V and 0 bases from J, leaving 17 bases between. The germline CDR1 and CDR2 sequences are SGHTA and FQGNSA. Written as DNA, the CDR3 is TGTGCCAGCAGCCCGACGGGACAAGCATCCTCTGGGGCCAACGTCCTGACTTTC. Residues: CASSPTGQASSGANVLTF.

The chain carries TRBV4-2 and TRBJ2-7, with 9 bases lining up with TRBD2. This CDR3 has 19 amino acids. V lost 0 bases and J lost 5; bases outside the gene matches: 17. The germline gives CDR1 LGHNA, CDR2 YNFKEQ. CDR3 amino acids: CASSQDNGSGGPSRHEQYF. CDR3 nucleotide sequence: TGTGCCAGCAGCCAAGATAATGGGAGCGGGGGGCCCTCGAGACACGAGCAGTACTTC.

The gene calls are TRBV9 and TRBJ1-1; 10 bases align to TRBD1. The V gene's germline CDR1 is SGDLS and CDR2 YYNGEE. J was trimmed by 5 bases and V by 0 bases; bases with no gene match: 13. The CDR3 runs to 18 residues. The CDR3 region is CASSVVGTTGGGWTEAFF. CDR3 nucleotides: TGTGCCAGCAGCGTAGTAGGGACGACAGGGGGCGGTTGGACTGAAGCTTTCTTT.

Worth noting for this clone: Other nucleotide sequences in the sample specify the same CDR3. The rearrangement links TRBV27 to TRBJ1-5; tentative D call: TRBD1 (6 bases). Trimming took 2 bases from V and 4 from J, leaving 6 bases between them. This CDR3 comprises 13 residues. Germline V gene sequence: CDR1 MNHEY, CDR2 SMNVEV (reference sequence). In nucleotides, the CDR3 is TGTGCCAGCAGTTTAAGGGGGAATCAGCCCCAGCATTTT. Translating gives CASSLRGNQPQHF.